This TCR beta chain came from a study of shared clonotypes between healthy human individuals. Genomic DNA of every subset was divided equally among multiple immunoSEQ plates. Assay used: immunoSEQ multiplex PCR; TCRdb lists only in-frame clones, some missing. The sample has a few hundred thousand clones, more than 75% seen once. Study-wide results and caveats: Clonotype sharing across a few donors was observed for 4% to 6.5% of naive CD4 clonotypes.

CD8 memory comprised CD45RO+ plus CCR7-negative CD45RA+ TemRA cells. Per germline, CDR1 MNHNS and CDR2 SASEGT. This CDR3 is 13 amino acids long. V gave up 3 bases and J gave up 4 bases, with 7 bases separating them. Of note for this clone: Its specificity is unknown.

What was sequenced was memory CD8+ T cells sorted from blood. Subset denoted: CD45RO+ cells pooled with CCR7-negative TemRA cells. The V call is TRBV6-1, the J call TRBJ1-5, with D unclear. The source is a man younger than 35 in good health. Here the CDR3 reads CASSDTPNQPQHF. The CDR3 DNA follows: TGTGCCAGCAGTGACACCCCAAATCAGCCCCAGCATTTT.